Shown below are 17 T cell receptor beta chains from a single sample sequenced in a study of PD-1 blockade in mismatch repair-deficient tumors. Profiling relied on immunoSEQ multiplex PCR, and the TCRdb table lists in-frame clones only, not all of them. The sample includes approximately 120,000 clones, 86% of them seen just once. The material was peripheral blood, obtained 44 weeks after starting pembrolizumab. Receptors originate from an adult with mismatch repair-deficient cancer.

The chain joins TRBV28 to TRBJ2-1; 7 bases line up with TRBD1. Losses at the gene ends were 1 base for V and 8 bases for J; bases not matched to a gene: 5. The CDR3 is made up of 14 amino acids. Germline-derived CDR1 and CDR2 are MDHEN and SYDVKM. DNA of the CDR3: TGTGCCAGCAGTTTATCCGTACAGGGGCATGAGCAGTTCTTC. It yields the protein CASSLSVQGHEQFF.

Only one count was recorded for this clone. CDR3 DNA: TGTGCCAGCAGTTACTTTGGACAGGGTTACAATGAGCAGTTCTTC. The encoded protein is CASSYFGQGYNEQFF. V and J are TRBV6-6 and TRBJ2-1; 8 bases map to TRBD1. This CDR3 has 15 amino acids. Germline CDR1 and CDR2: MNHNY and SVGAGI (reference sequence). V gave up 1 base and J gave up 4 bases; unmatched junction bases: 3.

Concerning this clone: Other DNA sequences of this sample code for an identical CDR3. The V and J genes are TRBV5-1 and TRBJ2-3; TRBD2 might be the D (5 bases). The CDR3 is 14 residues long. Trimming stripped 0 bases from V and 4 bases from J, with 9 bases between. Germline CDR1 SGHRS, CDR2 YFSETQ. This CDR3 is CASSLAGRADTQYF. The DNA for the CDR3 is TGCGCCAGCAGCTTGGCTGGGCGGGCAGATACGCAGTATTTT.

This rearrangement joins TRBV27 to TRBJ1-1, with D possibly matching TRBD1 (5 bases). This CDR3 contains 17 residues. The germline V gene has CDR1 MNHEY and CDR2 SMNVEV (reference sequence). Between the trimmed V and J ends, which lost 0 bases and 5 bases, there was a span of 19 bases. The CDR3 bases are TGTGCCAGCAGTTTATCAGTCGGGACGGCAGGAAGGACTGAAGCTTTCTTT. Translated, it gives CASSLSVGTAGRTEAFF.

This clone was observed once. CDR3 nucleotides: TGTGCCAGCAGCCACGATCCCAAAGAGACCCAGTACTTC. Its protein is CASSHDPKETQYF. The chain employs TRBV16 and TRBJ2-5; no firm D call. The CDR3 length is 13 residues. Germline values: CDR1 KGHSY, CDR2 FQNENV. V gave up 3 bases and J gave up 3 bases, with 8 bases separating them.

The chain has TRBV28 and TRBJ2-1; possible D gene TRBD1, 5 bases. From germline, CDR1 is MDHEN and CDR2 SYDVKM. V dropped 1 base and J dropped 10 bases, with 11 bases sitting between them. The CDR3 length is 13 residues. The CDR3 sequence is CASSLSGAVEQFF. The CDR3 DNA follows: TGTGCCAGCAGTTTATCTGGGGCAGTCGAGCAGTTCTTC.

The chain carries TRBV29-1 and TRBJ2-7, with D perhaps matching TRBD2 (6 bases). V was clipped by 5 bases and J by 2 bases, with 10 bases between them. The CDR3 has 12 residues. Germline V gives CDR1 SQVTM, CDR2 ANQGSEA. CDR3: CSVRTGAYEQYF. In DNA form, the CDR3 reads TGCAGCGTTAGGACGGGGGCCTACGAGCAGTACTTC.

The chain joins TRBV5-8 to TRBJ1-1; 10 bases fit TRBD1. Per germline, CDR1 SGHTS and CDR2 YDEGEE. The V and J ends lost 4 bases and 3 bases, in that order; junction bases with no gene match: 9. The CDR3 totals 16 residues. This CDR3 reads CASSPLRTGGDTEAFF. In nucleotides, the CDR3 is TGTGCCAGCAGCCCCCTTAGGACAGGGGGGGACACTGAAGCTTTCTTT.

The chain employs TRBV7-9 and TRBJ2-7; D call uncertain. Germline V lookup: CDR1 SEHNR, CDR2 FQNEAQ (reference sequence). The CDR3 runs to 14 residues. Trimming left V 4 bases short and J 2 bases short, with 12 bases between. This CDR3 reads CASSSWTATYEQYF. CDR3 in DNA: TGTGCCAGCAGCTCTTGGACGGCCACCTACGAGCAGTACTTC.

The J gene is TRBJ2-1, the V gene TRBV5-6; no definite D call. The CDR3 extends over 12 amino acids. Trimming took 0 bases from V and 8 from J, leaving 6 bases between them. In germline, CDR1 is SGHDT, CDR2 YYEEEE. For the CDR3, the DNA is TGTGCCAGCAGCTTGGCTAGTTATGAGCAGTTCTTC. This encodes CASSLASYEQFF. The variable domain in full, with the rest retrieved from reference TRBV5-6 and TRBJ2-1, is DAGVTQSPTHLIKTRGQQVTLRCSPKSGHDTVSWYQQALGQGPQFIFQYYEEEERQRGNFPDRFSGHQFPNYSSELNVNALLLGDSALYLCASSLASYEQFFGPGTRLTVL.

The rearrangement uses TRBV6-1 and TRBJ1-5, with 10 nucleotides matching TRBD1. The germline V gene encodes CDR1 MNHNS and CDR2 SASEGT. This CDR3 comprises 16 residues. V shed 2 bases and J 5 bases; nucleotides not matched to a gene: 6. For the CDR3, the DNA is TGTGCCAGCAGTGAACCGGGACAGGGGTGGGATCAGCCCCAGCATTTT. Protein product: CASSEPGQGWDQPQHF.

The chain couples TRBV5-4 to TRBJ2-5; unclear D gene. V shed 5 bases and J shed 1 base, with 3 bases lying between them. CDR1 SGHNT and CDR2 YYREEE come from the germline V gene (reference sequence). This CDR3 is 11 amino acids long. This CDR3 reads CASSFQETQYF. The CDR3 DNA reads TGTGCCAGCAGTTTCCAAGAGACCCAGTACTTC.

This sequence joins TRBV5-5 and TRBJ2-3, with 10 bases lining up with TRBD1. The V gene end was trimmed by 4 bases and the J gene end by 8 bases; junction bases not matched to a gene: 7. CDR1 and CDR2 from the germline V gene are SGHKS and YYEKEE (reference sequence). The CDR3 spans 14 residues. The CDR3 nucleotides are TGTGCCAGCAGCATGTTGACAGGGGGCGCTACGCAGTATTTT. Translation: CASSMLTGGATQYF.

The gene calls are TRBV11-2 and TRBJ2-7, with D possibly matching TRBD2 (5 bases). Trimming removed 6 bases from V and 0 bases from J, with 12 bases in between. The germline CDR1 and CDR2 sequences are SGHAT and FQNNGV. The CDR3 covers 14 residues. CDR3 nucleotide sequence: TGTGCCAGCAGTCAACTAGGCAGCTCCTACGAGCAGTACTTC. Translated: CASSQLGSSYEQYF. Based on the CDR3 plus reference TRBV11-2 and TRBJ2-7, the full variable domain is EAGVAQSPRYKIIEKRQSVAFWCNPISGHATLYWYQQILGQGPKLLIQFQNNGVVDDSQLPKDRFSAERLKGVDSTLKIQPAKLEDSAVYLCASSQLGSSYEQYFGPGTRLTVT.

This clone turned up a few times. The genes are TRBV19 and TRBJ2-1; TRBD1 or TRBD2 may be the D gene (5 bases each). The CDR3 has 15 amino acids. CDR1 is LNHDA and CDR2 is SQIVND in the germline V gene (reference sequence). Deletions cut 4 bases from V and 4 bases from J, with 14 bases between. Here the CDR3 DNA reads TGTGCCAGTAGTAGGTCCGGGACGGATTACAATGAGCAGTTCTTC. Its translation is CASSRSGTDYNEQFF.

The rearrangement links TRBV4-1 to TRBJ1-3; D call uncertain. V lost 2 bases to trimming and J lost 2 bases, with 4 bases between them. The CDR3 spans 13 residues. Germline-derived CDR1 and CDR2 are MGHRA and YSYEKL. This CDR3 reads CASSQRPGNTIYF. The CDR3 region has the DNA TGCGCCAGCAGCCAAAGACCTGGAAACACCATATATTTT.

The chain uses TRBV5-4 and TRBJ2-1, with TRBD2 as a possible D gene (5 bases). Germline CDR1 and CDR2: SGHNT and YYREEE (reference sequence). The CDR3 is 15 residues long. V lost 2 bases, J lost 4 bases, and 13 bases lay in between. CDR3: CASSLGLTVYNEQFF. The CDR3 bases are TGTGCCAGCAGCTTAGGACTTACCGTTTACAATGAGCAGTTCTTC.